Shown below are 31 T cell receptor beta chains from a single sample sequenced in a study of cytomegalovirus exposure and HLA in healthy donors. This PCR relied on a set of 60 Vbeta primers and 13 Jbeta primers. Clones were read by immunoSEQ multiplex PCR, and TCRdb kept only the in-frame ones, dropping some. The data hold about 98,000 clones, with over 60% observed a single time. The material sequenced was PBMCs. The source of these receptors is a man in his 60s in good health and CMV-seropositive.

This chain connects TRBV15 to TRBJ1-2; D might be TRBD1 (5 bases). V was cut by 6 bases and J by 9 bases, with 14 bases left in between. Germline CDR1 LNHNV, CDR2 YYDKDF (reference sequence). This CDR3 has 12 residues. The DNA for the CDR3 is TGTGCCACCAGTTTACGGGGGGAACGCTACACCTTC. This codes for CATSLRGERYTF.

This clone occurred a few times. The rearrangement joins TRBV5-1 to TRBJ2-2, with TRBD1 as a possible D gene (7 bases). V shed 0 bases and J shed 5 bases, with 14 bases lying between them. The CDR3 runs to 16 residues. The germline V gene encodes CDR1 SGHRS and CDR2 YFSETQ. The DNA for the CDR3 is TGCGCCAGCAGCTTGGTTGGAGGGGGCAGGACCGGGGAGCTGTTTTTT. This sequence encodes CASSLVGGGRTGELFF.

This clone was seen just once. The V gene is TRBV13, the J gene TRBJ1-2, with D possibly matching TRBD1 (5 bases). Deletions cut 2 bases from V and 5 bases from J, with 12 bases between. This CDR3 has 14 residues. Germline values: CDR1 PRHDT, CDR2 FYEKMQ (reference sequence). The CDR3 DNA is TGTGCCAGCAGCTTACGGGAGGGGTGGTATGGCTACACCTTC. It codes for CASSLREGWYGYTF. The variable domain in full, with the rest retrieved from reference TRBV13 and TRBJ1-2, is AAGVIQSPRHLIKEKRETATLKCYPIPRHDTVYWYQQGPGQDPQFLISFYEKMQSDKGSIPDRFSAQQFSDYHSELNMSSLELGDSALYFCASSLREGWYGYTFGSGTRLTVV.

The sample holds one count of this clone. The chain has TRBV10-3 and TRBJ1-1; TRBD1 aligns across 7 bases. The junction had 0 bases not matched to a gene; V was cut back by 2 bases and J by 0 bases. The length of the CDR3 is 14 residues. From germline, CDR1 is ENHRY and CDR2 SYGVKD. CDR3: CAISEGQVNTEAFF. CDR3 in DNA: TGTGCCATCAGTGAGGGACAGGTGAACACTGAAGCTTTCTTT.

V is TRBV6-1 and J is TRBJ2-6; tentatively, D is TRBD2 (5 bases). This CDR3 comprises 17 residues. The ends were cut back, 4 bases at V and 0 bases at J, with 13 bases in the middle. Germline V gene lookup returns CDR1 MNHNS and CDR2 SASEGT. The chain's CDR3 is CASSASGVRSGANVLTF. The CDR3 nucleotides are TGTGCCAGCAGTGCGTCCGGGGTTCGCTCTGGGGCCAACGTCCTGACTTTC.

The J gene is TRBJ2-1, the V gene TRBV5-1; 8 nucleotides match TRBD2. Trimming took 6 bases from V and 0 from J; bases not matched to a gene: 14. The CDR3 spans 18 residues. CDR1 and CDR2 (germline): SGHRS, YFSETQ. Here the CDR3 DNA reads TGCGCCAGCACCCCTGGGGGAAAACTAGCGGCCTCCTACAATGAGCAGTTCTTC. Translation gives CASTPGGKLAASYNEQFF.

The chain couples TRBV29-1 to TRBJ2-3, with 8 nucleotides matching TRBD1. CDR1 and CDR2 from the germline V gene are SQVTM and ANQGSEA. The CDR3 loop spans 14 amino acids. The junction had 11 bases not matched to a gene; V was cut back by 7 bases and J by 5 bases. The CDR3 sequence: CSAKGQVLLDTQYF. Written as DNA, the CDR3 is TGCAGCGCTAAGGGACAGGTTTTGTTAGATACGCAGTATTTT.

V gene TRBV5-1 combines with J gene TRBJ2-7, with D possibly being TRBD2 (5 bases). V was pared by 4 bases and J by 4 bases, with 15 bases between. This CDR3 is 14 amino acids long. Germline CDR1 and CDR2: SGHRS and YFSETQ. CDR3 DNA: TGCGCCAGCAGCCGGGTCGGGGTCGGGTACGAGCAGTACTTC. Translated: CASSRVGVGYEQYF.

V usage is TRBV10-1 and J usage is TRBJ2-1; the match to TRBD2 covers 12 bases. The CDR3 runs 16 residues. Per the germline V gene, CDR1 is WNHNN and CDR2 is SYGVQD (reference sequence). V dropped 5 bases and J dropped 7; count of bases not matched to a gene: 9. CDR3 residues: CASSSQGLAGSNEQFF. The CDR3 nucleotides read TGCGCCAGCAGTTCTCAAGGACTAGCGGGGAGTAATGAGCAGTTCTTC.

The chain couples TRBV5-8 to TRBJ2-6; no clear D. The CDR3 is made up of 16 amino acids. From germline, CDR1 is SGHTS and CDR2 YDEGEE. Trimming pared 5 bases from V and 1 base from J, leaving 13 bases between. The CDR3 here is CASSVRRPSGANVLTF. The DNA for the CDR3 is TGTGCCAGCAGTGTGAGGCGGCCGTCTGGGGCCAACGTCCTGACTTTC.

This chain connects TRBV5-1 to TRBJ2-7; 10 positions match TRBD2. The CDR3 loop spans 15 amino acids. Germline-derived CDR1 and CDR2 are SGHRS and YFSETQ. V lost 4 bases, J lost 1 base, and 5 bases stayed unmatched. The CDR3 sequence is CASSPSGGPSYEQYF. The CDR3 bases are TGCGCCAGCAGCCCTAGCGGGGGTCCATCCTACGAGCAGTACTTC.

This chain's CDR3 is CASSSTGTTNEKLFF. CDR3 nucleotide sequence: TGCGCCAGCAGCTCGACAGGGACCACTAATGAAAAACTGTTTTTT. V usage is TRBV5-1 and J usage is TRBJ1-4, with 7 bases identical to TRBD1. This CDR3 region has 15 residues. V lost 3 bases to trimming and J lost 2 bases; unmatched junction nucleotides: 4. Germline V gene data show CDR1 as SGHRS and CDR2 as YFSETQ.

The chain has TRBV10-3 and TRBJ1-1; tentatively, D is TRBD1 (5 bases). This CDR3 contains 11 residues. Trimming shortened V by 9 bases and J by 8 bases, and 13 bases separated the two germline ends. Germline V lookup: CDR1 ENHRY, CDR2 SYGVKD. CDR3 in DNA: TGTGCCATATCCGGGGACTTGGAAGCTTTCTTT. It translates to CAISGDLEAFF.

This clone occurred once. The chain links TRBV6-6 to TRBJ1-1; possibly TRBD1 for D (5 bases). The CDR3 extends over 15 amino acids. Trimming took off 6 bases at V and 0 bases at J, with 14 bases between the two ends. The germline V gene has CDR1 MNHNY and CDR2 SVGAGI (reference sequence). CDR3 region: CASSRPRGMNTEAFF. The DNA for the CDR3 is TGTGCCAGCAGCCGACCTAGGGGCATGAACACTGAAGCTTTCTTT.

V and J are TRBV7-9 and TRBJ2-2; 7 nucleotides align to TRBD1. J lost 4 bases, V lost 11 bases, and 7 bases had no gene match. The CDR3 has 13 residues. Per the germline V gene, CDR1 is SEHNR and CDR2 is FQNEAQ (reference sequence). In nucleotides, the CDR3 is TGTGCCGCCGGGGCAGGGGGCACCGGGGAGCTGTTTTTT. Translation gives CAAGAGGTGELFF.

This chain joins TRBV6-5 and TRBJ2-3, with 8 positions matching TRBD2. The CDR3 runs to 14 residues. Losses at the gene ends were 4 bases for V and 2 bases for J; bases not matched to a gene: 2. Germline loops: CDR1 MNHEY, CDR2 SVGAGI. The CDR3 spells CASSLGLATDTQYF. The CDR3 nucleotides are TGTGCCAGCAGTTTAGGACTAGCCACAGATACGCAGTATTTT.

The gene calls are TRBV5-5 and TRBJ2-5; 16 bases are a match to TRBD2. This CDR3 has 20 amino acids. Germline lookup yields CDR1 SGHKS and CDR2 YYEKEE (reference sequence). Trimming took 3 bases from V and 1 from J; bases not matched to a gene: 12. CDR3: CASSWRSGTSGGGFQETQYF. For the CDR3, the DNA is TGTGCCAGCAGCTGGCGGTCCGGGACTAGCGGGGGGGGATTCCAAGAGACCCAGTACTTC.

The chain has TRBV30 and TRBJ2-6; the D is unclear. Looked up from germline, CDR1 is GTSNPN and CDR2 is SVGIG (reference sequence). This CDR3 contains 15 residues. Trimming took 0 bases from V and 2 from J, leaving 8 bases between them. The chain's CDR3 is CAWSVAGPGANVLTF. Here the CDR3 DNA reads TGTGCCTGGAGTGTAGCCGGTCCTGGGGCCAACGTCCTGACTTTC.

The chain employs TRBV18 and TRBJ1-3, with D possibly matching TRBD1 (6 bases). CDR1 is KGHSH and CDR2 is LQKENI in the germline V gene. The V end lost 2 bases, the J end lost 2 bases, and 10 bases lay between the germline ends. The CDR3 runs to 15 residues. The CDR3 nucleotides read TGTGCCAGCTCACCAGTTGCAGGGGCTGGAAACACCATATATTTT. Amino acids: CASSPVAGAGNTIYF.

The chain joins TRBV7-9 to TRBJ2-2; 8 bases agree with TRBD2. The CDR3 length is 16 residues. In germline, CDR1 is SEHNR, CDR2 FQNEAQ (reference sequence). V dropped 6 bases and J dropped 6; count of bases not matched to a gene: 12. CDR3 sequence: CASRHSGTRYSGELFF. CDR3 nucleotides: TGTGCCAGCAGACACTCCGGGACTAGGTACTCCGGGGAGCTGTTTTTT.

J is TRBJ2-7 and V is TRBV5-1; 7 nucleotides match TRBD2. V was pared by 0 bases and J by 4 bases, with 4 bases of the junction left unmatched. This CDR3 is 14 amino acids long. Germline V CDR1 and CDR2: SGHRS, YFSETQ. This chain's CDR3 is CASSLAGGVYEQYF. The CDR3 nucleotides are TGCGCCAGCAGCTTGGCTGGGGGGGTTTACGAGCAGTACTTC.

The chain combines TRBV7-9 with TRBJ2-2; D might be TRBD2 (6 bases). CDR3 length: 19 residues. CDR1 SEHNR and CDR2 FQNEAQ come from the germline V gene (reference sequence). Trimming took 3 bases from V and 0 from J, leaving 20 bases between them. The CDR3 protein is CASSFSPSPGTANTGELFF. For the CDR3, the DNA is TGTGCCAGCAGCTTCTCTCCTTCGCCCGGGACTGCGAACACCGGGGAGCTGTTTTTT. Full variable domain (rest looked up from reference TRBV7-9 and TRBJ2-2): DTGVSQNPRHKITKRGQNVTFRCDPISEHNRLYWYRQTLGQGPEFLTYFQNEAQLEKSRLLSDRFSAERPKGSFSTLEIQRTEQGDSAMYLCASSFSPSPGTANTGELFFGEGSRLTVL.

The rearrangement links TRBV7-2 to TRBJ1-6; TRBD1 agrees at 7 bases. Per germline, CDR1 SGHTA and CDR2 FQGNSA. V shed 3 bases and J 15 bases; nucleotides not matched to a gene: 2. CDR3 length equals 11 residues. CDR3 loop: CASSLGQYLHF. The CDR3 coding sequence is TGTGCCAGCAGCTTGGGACAGTACCTCCACTTT.

V gene TRBV29-1 combines with J gene TRBJ1-1; a weak D match, TRBD1 (5 bases). Trimming shortened V by 7 bases and J by 1 base, and 10 bases separated the two germline ends. This CDR3 has 12 residues. CDR1 is SQVTM and CDR2 is ANQGSEA in the germline V gene. The CDR3 DNA follows: TGCAGCGCAAGACAGACGAACACTGAAGCTTTCTTT. It specifies CSARQTNTEAFF.

The sample holds a few counts of this clone. This chain uses TRBV4-3 with TRBJ1-6; tentatively, D is TRBD1 (6 bases). Trimming stripped 2 bases from V and 7 bases from J, with 15 bases between. CDR3 length equals 16 residues. Germline CDR1 LGHNA, CDR2 YSLEER. DNA of the CDR3: TGCGCCAGCAGCCAAAACAGGGCGAAGGGAAATTCACCCCTCCACTTT. Amino acids: CASSQNRAKGNSPLHF.

The chain combines TRBV4-1 with TRBJ1-5, with D perhaps matching TRBD1 (6 bases). V was trimmed by 6 bases and J by 3 bases, leaving 12 bases between them. Germline CDR1 reads MGHRA; CDR2 reads YSYEKL. The CDR3 consists of 14 residues. CDR3 loop: CASSPTGPNQPQHF. The DNA for the CDR3 is TGCGCCAGCAGTCCGACAGGACCCAATCAGCCCCAGCATTTT.

The chain combines TRBV5-5 with TRBJ2-7; 14 nucleotides match TRBD2. The CDR3 is 16 residues long. Germline V gives CDR1 SGHKS, CDR2 YYEKEE (reference sequence). With 0 bases clipped from V and 2 bases from J, the junction kept 1 base outside the gene matches. The CDR3 DNA follows: TGTGCCAGCAGCTTGGTGACTAGCGGGGGGGCCTACGAGCAGTACTTC. Its translation: CASSLVTSGGAYEQYF.

The J gene is TRBJ1-5, the V gene TRBV19; TRBD1 might be the D (5 bases). From germline, CDR1 is LNHDA and CDR2 SQIVND (reference sequence). The CDR3 loop spans 16 amino acids. The CDR3 nucleotides read TGTGCTACCCTGGGGCCCTCGGGTTATAGCAATCAGCCCCAGCATTTT. Its translation is CATLGPSGYSNQPQHF.

This clone was detected only a few times. The chain has TRBV4-3 and TRBJ1-1, with TRBD1 as a possible D gene (5 bases). The V end lost 4 bases, the J end lost 5 bases, and 17 bases lay between the germline ends. CDR1 and CDR2 (germline): LGHNA, YSLEER. There are 15 residues in the CDR3. Here the CDR3 reads CASSLALGLATEAFF. CDR3 nucleotide sequence: TGCGCCAGCAGCCTCGCTCTGGGGCTTGCTACTGAAGCTTTCTTT.

This chain uses TRBV6-1 with TRBJ1-2; D possibly corresponds to TRBD1 (6 bases). Germline V CDR1 and CDR2: MNHNS, SASEGT. The ends were cut back, 9 bases at V and 8 bases at J, with 19 bases in the middle. This CDR3 has 13 residues. The CDR3 region has the DNA TGTGCCAGTCAGGCGGGCAGGGGTGAAGGCTACACCTTC. This codes for CASQAGRGEGYTF.

The chain is built from TRBV18 and TRBJ2-1, with TRBD1 identical over 8 bases. With V trimmed by 6 bases and J by 1 base, 8 bases remained unmatched. The CDR3 covers 16 residues. CDR1 KGHSH and CDR2 LQKENI come from the germline V gene. CDR3 residues: CASSPTGGSSYNEQFF. CDR3 nucleotides: TGTGCCAGCTCCCCTACAGGGGGGAGTTCCTACAATGAGCAGTTCTTC.